Following are 24 T cell receptor beta chains from one sample sequenced in a study of blood T cell repertoires in COVID-19 (dated by TCRdb to 2018 to 2021). Library preparation was by the immunoSEQ multiplex PCR assay. The immuneACCESS repertoire file appears here via TCRdb, limited to in-frame rearrangements. These files lack a portion of the clones; in checked studies, under half of the deficit traces to unresolved V genes, and the cause of the others is not known. The sample table records 150,000 to 200,000 clones; around 79% of these occur just once. In total, the top ten clones hold over 5% of the sample. Sequencing was performed on peripheral blood. These TCRs come from a woman in her thirties or forties with COVID-19, enrolled during active disease.

The J gene is TRBJ1-5, the V gene TRBV6-1; D gene unclear. CDR1 is MNHNS, CDR2 SASEGT, per germline. V shed 3 bases and J shed 3 bases, with 15 bases lying between them. The CDR3 covers 16 residues. The CDR3: CASSDARMSFNQPQHF. The CDR3 DNA reads as TGTGCCAGCAGTGACGCGAGGATGAGCTTCAATCAGCCCCAGCATTTT.

The V gene is TRBV19, the J gene TRBJ2-2; a weak D match, TRBD2 (5 bases). V lost 3 bases and J lost 7, with 6 bases in between. Germline V gene lookup returns CDR1 LNHDA and CDR2 SQIVND (reference sequence). The length of the CDR3 is 12 residues. The CDR3 loop reads CASSIRGGELFF. For the CDR3, the DNA is TGTGCCAGTAGTATCCGGGGCGGGGAGCTGTTTTTT.

This clone was observed once. The chain combines TRBV11-2 with TRBJ1-2; TRBD1 matches at 7 bases. Trimming took 1 base from V and 0 from J; bases not matched to a gene: 2. Germline V CDR1 and CDR2: SGHAT, FQNNGV. The CDR3 has 15 residues. CDR3 protein: CASSLGQGSNYGYTF. The CDR3 DNA reads as TGTGCCAGCAGCTTAGGACAGGGCTCTAACTATGGCTACACCTTC.

The chain employs TRBV5-1 and TRBJ1-2, with TRBD1 matching over 7 bases. The germline CDR1 and CDR2 sequences are SGHRS and YFSETQ. The trim removed 2 bases at V and 8 bases at J, leaving 6 bases unmatched. CDR3 length equals 13 residues. CDR3 residues: CASSLDRVQGYTF. CDR3 coding DNA: TGCGCCAGCAGCTTAGACAGGGTTCAAGGCTACACCTTC.

The chain is built from TRBV11-3 and TRBJ2-7; possibly TRBD1 for D (5 bases). Trimming cost V 6 bases and J 2 bases, with 11 bases left between them. This CDR3 comprises 13 residues. Germline V lookup: CDR1 SGHNT, CDR2 YENEEA. The chain's CDR3 is CASSLDTPYEQYF. CDR3 nucleotides: TGTGCCAGCAGTTTGGACACTCCCTACGAGCAGTACTTC.

V and J are TRBV28 and TRBJ2-7, with TRBD1 identical over 9 bases. V lost 6 bases, J lost 0 bases, and 3 bases stayed unmatched. CDR1 is MDHEN, CDR2 SYDVKM, per germline. The CDR3 contains 14 residues. The CDR3 loop reads CASRGTGNSYEQYF. The CDR3 DNA follows: TGTGCCAGCAGGGGGACAGGGAACTCCTACGAGCAGTACTTC.

Comments on this clone: In the same sample, other DNA sequences code for this CDR3. V is TRBV5-1 and J is TRBJ1-2; D gene ambiguous. The V end lost 5 bases, the J end lost 7 bases, and 18 bases lay between the germline ends. The CDR3 has 14 residues. CDR1 SGHRS and CDR2 YFSETQ come from the germline V gene. The CDR3 loop reads CASSYPREGGGYTF. In DNA form, the CDR3 reads TGCGCCAGCAGTTACCCGAGAGAGGGAGGTGGCTACACCTTC.

This sequence joins TRBV30 and TRBJ2-7; 9 bases agree with TRBD1. CDR3 size: 15 residues. CDR1 GTSNPN and CDR2 SVGIG come from the germline V gene (reference sequence). With 4 bases clipped from V and 1 base from J, the junction kept 8 bases outside the gene matches. CDR3 DNA sequence: TGTGCCTGGATCCCCCCGGGACAGGGTTCCTACGAGCAGTACTTC. Translating gives CAWIPPGQGSYEQYF.

CDR3 sequence reads: CASSEHRDTGYTF. DNA of the CDR3: TGTGCCAGCAGTGAACACCGGGACACTGGCTACACCTTC. The chain recombines TRBV6-1 with TRBJ1-2; D may be TRBD1 (6 bases). V gave up 2 bases and J gave up 7 bases, with 11 bases separating them. Germline V gene sequence: CDR1 MNHNS, CDR2 SASEGT. The CDR3 runs to 13 residues.

The chain combines TRBV2 with TRBJ1-2, with 7 bases that match TRBD1. Germline CDR1 is SNHLY and CDR2 is FYNNEI. The CDR3 contains 16 residues. With 3 bases clipped from V and 3 bases from J, the junction kept 10 bases outside the gene matches. Here the CDR3 DNA reads TGTGCCAGCAGTGAGGGTAGGGACAGACTATACTATGGCTACACCTTC. This translates into CASSEGRDRLYYGYTF.

This chain joins TRBV30 and TRBJ2-5, with 8 bases lining up with TRBD2. The V gene end was trimmed by 0 bases and the J gene end by 4 bases; junction bases not matched to a gene: 10. Germline V gives CDR1 GTSNPN, CDR2 SVGIG (reference sequence). This CDR3 has 16 amino acids. CDR3 region: CAWSVWASGSGETQYF. The CDR3 nucleotides are TGTGCCTGGAGTGTATGGGCCAGCGGGAGCGGAGAGACCCAGTACTTC. The full variable domain, in which reference TRBV30 and TRBJ2-5 provide the parts outside the CDR3, is SQTIHQWPATLVQPVGSPLSLECTVEGTSNPNLYWYRQAAGRGLQLLFYSVGIGQISSEVPQNLSASRPQDRQFILSSKKLLLSDSGFYLCAWSVWASGSGETQYFGPGTRLLVL.

The chain has TRBV7-8 and TRBJ2-7, with TRBD2 matching 10 bases. Germline CDR1 and CDR2: SGHVS and FQNEAQ. The V gene end was trimmed by 5 bases and the J gene end by 0 bases; junction bases not matched to a gene: 4. The CDR3 runs to 15 residues. CDR3 in DNA: TGTGCCAGCAGCAAACTAGCGGGGAGCTCCTACGAGCAGTACTTC. Amino acids: CASSKLAGSSYEQYF. Looking up the rest from reference TRBV7-8 and TRBJ2-7 gives the full variable domain: GAGVSQSPRYKVAKRGQDVALRCDPISGHVSLFWYQQALGQGPEFLTYFQNEAQLDKSGLPSDRFFAERPEGSVSTLKIQRTQQEDSAVYLCASSKLAGSSYEQYFGPGTRLTVT.

The genes are TRBV2 and TRBJ2-1; D not resolved. There are 14 residues in the CDR3. V lost 4 bases, J lost 10 bases, and 17 bases lay in between. Germline V gene data show CDR1 as SNHLY and CDR2 as FYNNEI. CDR3 DNA sequence: TGTGCCAGCAGTGGAAGAGACTCCTCCAGCGAGCAGTTCTTC. Translation gives CASSGRDSSSEQFF. Full variable domain (remainder filled in from reference TRBV2 and TRBJ2-1): EPEVTQTPSHQVTQMGQEVILRCVPISNHLYFYWYRQILGQKVEFLVSFYNNEISEKSEIFDDQFSVERPDGSNFTLKIRSTKLEDSAMYFCASSGRDSSSEQFFGPGTRLTVL.

This clone turned up a few times. Other DNA sequences within the sample encode an identical CDR3. V is TRBV5-4 and J is TRBJ1-3, with D possibly being TRBD1 (5 bases). Trimming cost V 5 bases and J 0 bases, with 9 bases left between them. Germline V gene data show CDR1 as SGHNT and CDR2 as YYREEE (reference sequence). The CDR3 spans 14 residues. The CDR3 protein is CASSSGISGNTIYF. The CDR3 bases are TGTGCCAGCAGTTCAGGGATCTCTGGAAACACCATATATTTT.

This clone was observed once. V usage is TRBV30 and J usage is TRBJ2-1; 8 bases match TRBD2. The J segment lost 7 bases and the V segment lost 1 base, leaving 12 bases of the junction unmatched. The germline gives CDR1 GTSNPN, CDR2 SVGIG (reference sequence). The CDR3 length is 16 residues. DNA of the CDR3: TGTGCCTGGAGTGGAGGCAGCGGGAGAGGGGGAAATGAGCAGTTCTTC. This encodes CAWSGGSGRGGNEQFF.

The rearrangement links TRBV28 to TRBJ1-1; TRBD1 matches at 9 bases. Per the germline V gene, CDR1 is MDHEN and CDR2 is SYDVKM. J gave up 6 bases and V 3 bases, and 8 bases lay outside the gene matches. CDR3 length equals 15 residues. CDR3: CASSFFGTGSSEAFF. The CDR3 DNA is TGTGCCAGCAGTTTTTTCGGGACAGGGAGTTCTGAAGCTTTCTTT.

CDR3 loop: CASSFPETGLEAFF. The CDR3 nucleotides read TGTGCCAGCAGCTTCCCGGAGACAGGCCTTGAAGCTTTCTTT. This chain uses TRBV7-9 with TRBJ1-1, with D tentatively TRBD1 (6 bases). V lost 3 bases and J 7 bases, leaving 15 bases between the germline ends. The CDR3 has 14 amino acids. Germline loops: CDR1 SEHNR, CDR2 FQNEAQ (reference sequence). The full variable domain, its missing parts supplied by reference TRBV7-9 and TRBJ1-1, is DTGVSQNPRHKITKRGQNVTFRCDPISEHNRLYWYRQTLGQGPEFLTYFQNEAQLEKSRLLSDRFSAERPKGSFSTLEIQRTEQGDSAMYLCASSFPETGLEAFFGQGTRLTVV.

The rearrangement uses TRBV10-3 and TRBJ2-1; D call uncertain. V was pared by 0 bases and J by 6 bases, with 6 bases between. Germline V CDR1 and CDR2: ENHRY, SYGVKD. The CDR3 covers 13 residues. The chain's CDR3 is CAISESRTNEQFF. Here the CDR3 DNA reads TGTGCCATCAGTGAGTCGAGAACCAATGAGCAGTTCTTC.

This chain uses TRBV6-4 with TRBJ1-2; a possible D gene is TRBD1 (6 bases). Germline V gene sequence: CDR1 MRHNA, CDR2 SNTAGT. Trimming cost V 3 bases and J 8 bases, with 13 bases left between them. The CDR3 has 13 amino acids. CDR3 in amino acids: CASSESGVGGYTF. CDR3 nucleotides: TGTGCCAGCAGTGAATCAGGGGTTGGCGGCTACACCTTC.

This clone came up many times. The CDR3 coding sequence is TGCAGCGTGCCGGGACAGGGAAACTACGAGCAGTACTTC. This sequence encodes CSVPGQGNYEQYF. The genes are TRBV29-1 and TRBJ2-7; the match to TRBD1 covers 9 bases. CDR1 is SQVTM, CDR2 ANQGSEA, per germline. The CDR3 sequence is 13 residues long. Losses at the gene ends were 6 bases for V and 3 bases for J; bases not matched to a gene: 6.

The chain is built from TRBV4-1 and TRBJ1-5; D remains ambiguous. CDR3 size: 18 residues. Deletions cut 0 bases from V and 9 bases from J, with 24 bases between. The V gene's germline CDR1 is MGHRA and CDR2 YSYEKL. The DNA for the CDR3 is TGCGCCAGCAGCCAAGATAGCAGTCCCGACCCACTAGGTCTGCCCCAGCATTTT. This sequence encodes CASSQDSSPDPLGLPQHF.

This clone was counted once. This rearrangement joins TRBV7-9 to TRBJ2-1; TRBD2 aligns across 13 bases. The CDR3 length is 18 residues. CDR1 and CDR2 from the germline V gene are SEHNR and FQNEAQ (reference sequence). V was pared by 7 bases and J by 0 bases, with 9 bases of the junction left unmatched. The CDR3 sequence: CASIELAGGLFSYNEQFF. DNA of the CDR3: TGTGCCAGCATCGAACTAGCGGGGGGGCTTTTCTCCTACAATGAGCAGTTCTTC. The full variable domain, in which reference TRBV7-9 and TRBJ2-1 provide the parts outside the CDR3, is DTGVSQNPRHKITKRGQNVTFRCDPISEHNRLYWYRQTLGQGPEFLTYFQNEAQLEKSRLLSDRFSAERPKGSFSTLEIQRTEQGDSAMYLCASIELAGGLFSYNEQFFGPGTRLTVL.

The table lists this clone with a few counts. The rearrangement links TRBV27 to TRBJ1-4; D possibly corresponds to TRBD1 (6 bases). The CDR3 is 14 residues long. V was clipped by 2 bases and J by 5 bases, with 9 bases between them. Germline V gene sequence: CDR1 MNHEY, CDR2 SMNVEV (reference sequence). Here the CDR3 DNA reads TGTGCCAGCAGTTTACAGGGGATCAATGAAAAACTGTTTTTT. Protein: CASSLQGINEKLFF.

The chain couples TRBV19 to TRBJ1-1; tentatively, D is TRBD1 (5 bases). V gave up 6 bases and J gave up 1 base, with 9 bases separating them. Germline CDR1 and CDR2: LNHDA and SQIVND (reference sequence). CDR3 size: 13 residues. The CDR3 coding sequence is TGTGCCAGTAGGCTGCAGGGGAACACTGAAGCTTTCTTT. It translates to CASRLQGNTEAFF.